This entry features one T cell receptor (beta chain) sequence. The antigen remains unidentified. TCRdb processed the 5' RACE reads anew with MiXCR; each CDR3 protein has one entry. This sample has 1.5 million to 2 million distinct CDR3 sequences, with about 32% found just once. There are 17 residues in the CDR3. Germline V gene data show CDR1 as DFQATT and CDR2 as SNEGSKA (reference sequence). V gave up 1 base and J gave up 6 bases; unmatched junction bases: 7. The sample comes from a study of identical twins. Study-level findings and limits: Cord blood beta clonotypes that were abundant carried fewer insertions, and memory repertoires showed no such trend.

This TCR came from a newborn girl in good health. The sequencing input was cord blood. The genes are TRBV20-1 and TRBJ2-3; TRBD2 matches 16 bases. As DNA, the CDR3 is TGCAGTGCTAGAGTCCCGGGACTAGCGGGGGGGAGGGATACGCAGTATTTT. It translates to CSARVPGLAGGRDTQYF.